This is a list of T cell receptor beta chains from one sample in a study of CXCR3-negative and CXCR3-positive naive CD8 T cells. TCRdb reanalyzed the 5' RACE reads, giving one entry per CDR3 protein sequence and no DNA. The sample table sets out roughly 100,000 distinct CDR3 sequences. Material: naive CXCR3- CD8+ T cells from blood. These receptors were taken from a human donor in good health. Some clones in this sample may be carry-over from other donors' samples. The CDR3 runs from the conserved cysteine through the conserved F or W.

j_gene,v_gene,CDR3aa
TRBJ2-1,TRBV4-3,CASSQDRETYNEQFF
TRBJ1-2,TRBV7-2,CASSPVGPEEGYTF
TRBJ1-1,TRBV7-2,CASSPIRNTEAFF
TRBJ2-1,TRBV20-1,CSAIPSGAGEYNEQFF
TRBJ2-5,TRBV9,CASSVGMGQETQYF
TRBJ2-1,TRBV7-9,CASSSPEGFNYNEQFF
TRBJ2-2,TRBV29-1,CSAMTLNTGELFF
TRBJ2-2,TRBV10-3,CAISESAPLAGGIAGELFF
TRBJ2-2,TRBV19,CASSIYCAGELFF
TRBJ1-5,TRBV4-1,CASSQDGGNNQPQHF
TRBJ2-1,TRBV6-2/TRBV6-3,CASSGTGGIYEQFF
TRBJ2-7,TRBV14,CASSQDSVGIYEQYF
TRBJ2-1,TRBV27,CASSLRGVWNEQFF
TRBJ2-3,TRBV28,CASSDSDLLQNTDTQYF
TRBJ1-6,TRBV7-9,CASSLNRDRGSPLHF
TRBJ1-1,TRBV14,CASSSLLNTEAFF
TRBJ2-7,TRBV5-5,CASSSDRAVYEQYF
TRBJ2-7,TRBV5-6,CASRYFSSTYEQYF
TRBJ2-7,TRBV29-1,CSVVQGRYEQYF
TRBJ2-5,TRBV29-1,CSAHRGETQYF
TRBJ2-2,TRBV12-3/TRBV12-4,CASSLAQGSTGELFF
TRBJ2-7,TRBV28,CASSQRSTYEQYF
TRBJ1-3,TRBV14,CASSQAGTGHSGNTIYF
TRBJ2-2,TRBV15,CATSTRQDTGELFF
TRBJ1-1,TRBV14,CASSQRGNTEAFF
TRBJ2-7,TRBV7-6,CASSAGTAYEQYF
TRBJ2-5,TRBV7-8,CASSLDGGETQYF
TRBJ2-1,TRBV20-1,CSAPPSEFSYNEQFF
TRBJ1-1,TRBV7-9,CASSPPGRTEAFF
TRBJ2-5,TRBV28,CASSLFSAGFLETQYF
TRBJ2-7,TRBV7-9,CASSPGHYEQYF
TRBJ2-3,TRBV9,CASSWDPSGRGTDTQYF
TRBJ2-7,TRBV12-5,CASGLEGSPYRNF
TRBJ2-6,TRBV20-1,CSATGTGVSGANVLTF
TRBJ2-1,TRBV29-1,CSVLTAYNEQFF
TRBJ2-7,TRBV4-1,CASSQEDIGTGDQIYEQYF
TRBJ1-2,TRBV21-1,CASKMDRDGYTF
TRBJ1-1,TRBV19,CASTAQAQGVREAFF
TRBJ2-1,TRBV5-1,CASSLAHNEQFF
TRBJ2-3,TRBV11-3,CASSPRGTGSTDTQYF
TRBJ1-2,TRBV29-1,CSVEESSEEENGYTF
TRBJ2-5,TRBV6-2/TRBV6-3,CASIGDNQETQYF
TRBJ2-7,TRBV11-2,CASSSGTRDPYEQYF
TRBJ2-2,TRBV19,CASSIGQPSGELFF
TRBJ2-5,TRBV12-5,CASGQPGQGAAGTQYF
TRBJ1-2,TRBV4-1,CASSQEMTDYGYTF
TRBJ1-1,TRBV29-1,CSSSEGTEAFF
TRBJ1-6,TRBV7-9,CASTLGQGGSPLHF
TRBJ2-5,TRBV29-1,CSAAGQGRETQYF
TRBJ2-5,TRBV30,CAWSVPQAHGQETQYF
TRBJ1-2,TRBV29-1,CSVEGGDGYTF
TRBJ2-1,TRBV7-6,CASSITRGSPYNEQFF
TRBJ2-7,TRBV23-1,CASSPPEEGQADYEQYF
TRBJ2-1,TRBV7-9,CASSAPVEDYNEQFF
TRBJ2-1,TRBV7-9,CASSLELNEQFF